This TCR beta chain came from a study of neurological immune-mediated disorders. In this sample, this clonotype turned up many times. TCRdb recomputed calls from the 5' RACE reads with MiXCR, one row per CDR3 protein. This repertoire shows tens of thousands of distinct CDR3 sequences, roughly 10% found once; its top ten account for 1.5% to 2%. V gave up 2 bases and J gave up 4 bases, with 17 bases separating them. The germline V gene has CDR1 MGHDK and CDR2 SYGVNS. This CDR3 contains 16 residues. Sequenced: PBMCs. This clonotype originated in a man between 60 and 75 years old in good health. The rearrangement links TRBV25-1 to TRBJ2-5; tentative D call: TRBD1 (7 bases). CDR3 loop: CASSERGRQGGETQYF. Written as DNA, the CDR3 is TGTGCCAGCAGTGAACGGGGGCGACAGGGAGGAGAGACCCAGTACTTC.